A selection of T cell receptor beta chains follows, all from one sample in a study of memory CD4+ T cells and cytomegalovirus serostatus. Assay used: immunoSEQ multiplex PCR; TCRdb lists only in-frame clones, some missing. This sample carries under 50,000 clones, 60% to 80% of them seen once, and the ten largest clones take approximately 0.96%. Sequenced: memory CD4+ T cells from blood. All receptors come from an adult in good health and CMV-seronegative. The CDR3 runs from the conserved cysteine through the conserved F or W. The D gene is left open where the match is weak. Clone size appears in some rows only: once, few, many, or a class for an expanded clone.

clone size	J gene	D gene	V gene	CDR3 DNA	CDR3 protein
.	TRBJ2-3	TRBD2	TRBV6-6	TGTGCCAGCAGAACCACTAGCGGGGGGGCCTCGGATACGCAGTATTTT	CASRTTSGGASDTQYF
.	TRBJ1-2	.	TRBV11-1	TGTGCCAGCAGTTTCGCCGGGGGAGGTAGCTATGGCTACACCTTC	CASSFAGGGSYGYTF
.	TRBJ1-3	.	TRBV30	TGTGCCTGGAGTCCCTGGGGCTCTGGAAACACCATATATTTT	CAWSPWGSGNTIYF
.	TRBJ1-2	TRBD1	TRBV7-2	TGTGCCAGCAGCGTACAGGGGGGGGGTAACTATGGCTACACCTTC	CASSVQGGGNYGYTF
.	TRBJ1-1	.	TRBV9	TGTGCCAGCAGCGTAACCGGTGGGCAGGGCGAAGCTTTCTTT	CASSVTGGQGEAFF
.	TRBJ2-7	TRBD1	TRBV28	TGTGCCAGCAGTTCTCCGACAGGGTTTTCCTACGAGCAGTACTTC	CASSSPTGFSYEQYF
.	TRBJ2-1	TRBD1	TRBV29-1	TGCAGCGTTGAAGATCTTAACAGGGGAAGATCCAATGAGCAGTTCTTC	CSVEDLNRGRSNEQFF
.	TRBJ1-2	.	TRBV2	TGTGCCAGCACCAGGCAAAACTATGGCTACACCTTC	CASTRQNYGYTF
.	TRBJ2-3	.	TRBV28	TGTGCCAGCAGTTCCCCCCGCACAGATACGCAGTATTTT	CASSSPRTDTQYF
.	TRBJ1-4	.	TRBV27	TGTGCCAGCAGTTTATTTTCGGACAGCACTAATGAAAAACTGTTTTTT	CASSLFSDSTNEKLFF
.	TRBJ2-1	TRBD1	TRBV7-3	TGTGCCAGCAGCCGAGCCGGACAGGGGGCAAGGAATGAGCAGTTCTTC	CASSRAGQGARNEQFF
.	TRBJ1-2	.	TRBV25-1	TGTGCCAGCAGTGACAGGGGCTATGGCTACACCTTC	CASSDRGYGYTF
.	TRBJ2-5	TRBD1	TRBV28	TGTGCCAGTATAGACAGGGGAGTCGAGGAGACCCAGTACTTC	CASIDRGVEETQYF
.	TRBJ2-7	TRBD1	TRBV7-8	TGTGCCAGCAGCTCCTGGGCGGGACAGGGGGAATCCGAGCAGTACTTC	CASSSWAGQGESEQYF
.	TRBJ2-1	TRBD2	TRBV7-3	TGTGCCAGCAGCCCCCGACTAGCGGGCGTCAATGAGCAGTTCTTC	CASSPRLAGVNEQFF
.	TRBJ1-5	.	TRBV30	TGTGCCTGGAGTGGGAGGGTCCGAGATCAGCCCCAGCATTTT	CAWSGRVRDQPQHF
few	TRBJ1-1	.	TRBV30	TGTGCCTGGAGTGTAGAGGTCTACACTGAAGCTTTCTTT	CAWSVEVYTEAFF
few	TRBJ2-7	TRBD1	TRBV5-4	TGTGCCAGCAGCCGAAACAGGGGGAGCTCCTACGAGCAGTACTTC	CASSRNRGSSYEQYF
.	TRBJ1-5	.	TRBV5-5	TGTGCCAGCAGCCTCAGGTCGCAGAATCAGCCCCAGCATTTT	CASSLRSQNQPQHF
.	TRBJ1-3	.	TRBV30	TGTGCCTGGAGGGAGGGCCCCGTCTCTGGAAACACCATATATTTT	CAWREGPVSGNTIYF
.	TRBJ1-2	.	TRBV5-1	TGTGCCAGCAGCCGGACTACCTTAGGGGGCTACACCTTC	CASSRTTLGGYTF
.	TRBJ2-6	TRBD1	TRBV28	TGTGCCAGCAGACCCCAGACGGGACAGGCGATCTCTGGGGCCAACGTCCTGACTTTC	CASRPQTGQAISGANVLTF
.	TRBJ1-5	.	TRBV28	TGTGCCAGCAGTACCCTCCGGCCCCAGCATTTT	CASSTLRPQHF
.	TRBJ1-3	.	TRBV5-1	TGCGCCAGCAGCTTGGGCCTCCTGGCTGGAAACACCATATATTTT	CASSLGLLAGNTIYF
.	TRBJ2-6	.	TRBV7-2	TGTGCCAGCAGCTTAGCTGGGTATTCTGGGGCCAACGTCCTGACTTTC	CASSLAGYSGANVLTF
.	TRBJ2-5	TRBD1	TRBV9	TGTGCCAGCAGCCCCCTCGCCGGGACAGGGGGACGAGAGACCCAGTACTTC	CASSPLAGTGGRETQYF
.	TRBJ1-2	.	TRBV28	TGTGCCAGCAGTCTCAGGGGTTGGGGCTACACCTTC	CASSLRGWGYTF
.	TRBJ2-5	.	TRBV5-5	TGTGCCAGCATTCGTTCCCCGGGGTCCTCGGAGACCCAGTACTTC	CASIRSPGSSETQYF
.	TRBJ2-5	.	TRBV18	TGTGCCAGCTCACCACCGTTGGGGGCTTTCGAAGAGACCCAGTACTTC	CASSPPLGAFEETQYF